This TCR beta chain emerged from a study of T cells in Graves' hyperthyroidism and ophthalmopathy (dated by TCRdb to between 2018 and 2021). For the wider study: Peripheral blood samples were taken at the time of initial diagnosis, prior to any treatment. To identify TCR V-J signatures that set the groups apart, the researchers used a discovery cohort of more than 95 patients, made up of around 40 with Graves' ophthalmopathy and some 58 with stable Graves' hyperthyroidism. Whether ophthalmopathy could be predicted prospectively was tested in an independent validation cohort made up of 18 to 20 hyperthyroidism patients plus 17 patients who later progressed to ophthalmopathy. The approximately 100 discovery patients were randomly divided into training and test sets at a 7:3 ratio. Thyroid tissue and blood T-cell repertoires from about six Graves' hyperthyroidism patients were also compared in the study. Once sampling was done, hyperthyroidism patients were given methimazole at a starting dose of 30 mg daily, whereas ophthalmopathy patients were given high-dose intravenous methylprednisolone. The paper reports TCR Vbeta CDR3 sequencing of approximately 130 peripheral blood samples: around 45 ophthalmopathy, about 75 hyperthyroidism and roughly 17 progressor patients. General conclusions and limits of the study: During validation, the model predicted progression to ophthalmopathy a median of roughly 7.1 months ahead of onset, with almost 71% sensitivity and about 72% specificity. Sample size was not statistically predetermined, and blinding of investigators to group allocation was not performed. Most expanded thyroid clonotypes (frequency above 0.001) were also detected in blood, suggesting blood repertoires may reflect thyroid immune responses. A 13 V-J signature model separated ophthalmopathy from stable hyperthyroidism, with 87.88% sensitivity and 81.08% specificity in cross-validation and 80%/75% in testing.

The TCR beta CDR3 regions were amplified from the RNA transcripts. The first round of RT-PCR for the TCR CDR3 was performed with the HTBI primer set and the Qiagen OneStep RT-PCR kit. Libraries were constructed in a second round of multiplex PCR, after which size selection and purification were carried out. Sequencing of the libraries was done on an Illumina HiSeq2000 using paired-end 100 bp reads. The study's processing was this. SOAPnuke was used to process the raw data, throwing out any read that contained adapters or uncalled bases, had a mean Phred below 15, or lacked an exact constant-primer or identifier match. High-quality paired reads were merged using COPE v1.2.5, and each unique nucleotide sequence was defined as a clonotype. MiTCR v1.1 was used to align clonotypes to the IMGT TRBV, TRBD and TRBJ reference segments. The analysis included only V-J combinations with a frequency above 0.0001, which together covered over 98% of the repertoires. A TCS score was defined as the ratio of F50 (clonal expansion) to E x V (chaos), with BLOSUM62-based TCRdist applied between CDR3 peptides within each V-J. Welch's t-statistics and random forest reduced fewer than 550 V-J features to 13, which were used in a naive Bayes classifier (R e1071). The raw public data were reprocessed by TCRdb itself: fastp quality trimming at Q25, MiXCR clonotype calling, in-frame beta chains only. Records with the same CDR3 protein are collapsed into one entry carrying the most frequent genes and DNA. TCRdb, rather than the study authors, made the V and J calls. This sample gives roughly 700,000 distinct CDR3 sequences in total; about 15% of them show up just once. Roughly a tenth of the sample is taken by the ten largest.

Stable Graves' hyperthyroidism was defined as the absence of progression to ophthalmopathy over 18 months of follow-up. Hyperthyroidism patients were newly diagnosed, with disease duration under 2 months, and aged 18 to 65 years. The study excluded patients with uncontrolled infections, other autoimmune diseases, pregnancy or lactation. Diagnoses were established on the basis of clinical symptoms, serum thyroxine and TRAb, thyroid ultrasound, and orbital computed tomography. Ficoll-Paque density gradient centrifugation was used to isolate PBMCs from around 10 ml of fresh peripheral blood. Total RNA was extracted with Trizol reagent, and quality was checked on an Agilent 2100 Bioanalyzer. The table lists this clonotype with a few counts. The specificity of this receptor is unknown. No clone much larger than this one lies a single base away; base qualities are absent. CDR1 and CDR2 are drawn from the germline V gene (reference sequence): SGHKS, YYEKEE. Germline trimming: 4 bases from V, 1 base from J; junction bases outside gene matches: 9. The cysteine opens and the phenylalanine closes a CDR3 of 16 amino acids. Solely the CDR3 DNA is kept, with 48 bases framed from the first base.

This clonotype was sampled from a woman aged 18-29 years with Graves' hyperthyroidism. The rearrangement combines TRBV5-5 with TRBJ2-5; 8 bases in the junction line up with TRBD2. Sequencing was performed on blood. The CDR3 reads as follows: CASSRPLAGLQETQYF. Here is the DNA: TGTGCCAGCAGCAGGCCCCTAGCGGGTCTCCAAGAGACCCAGTACTTC.